Below, 8 T cell receptor beta chains from the same sample are listed, as sequenced in a study of control samples from healthy donors and cancer patients. Profiled with immunoSEQ multiplex PCR; TCRdb holds only in-frame clones, not every one. The sample contains about 180,000 clones, just over 90% of which appear only once. The sample taken for sequencing was blood. These receptors all stem from a man aged 25-40 years in good health.

This chain uses TRBV5-6 with TRBJ2-3; 8 bases are shared with TRBD2. V was clipped by 5 bases and J by 6 bases; unmatched bases: 17. In germline, CDR1 is SGHDT, CDR2 YYEEEE. CDR3 size: 17 residues. The CDR3 loop reads CASSRGWGLVRIDTQYF. The CDR3 bases are TGTGCCAGCAGTCGGGGATGGGGACTAGTCAGGATTGATACGCAGTATTTT.

This chain connects TRBV27 to TRBJ1-6; D unclear. With 3 bases removed from V and 8 bases from J, the gap between germline ends came to 14 bases. Germline V gene sequence: CDR1 MNHEY, CDR2 SMNVEV (reference sequence). This CDR3 is 15 amino acids long. CDR3 loop: CASSLTPGSYSPLHF. The CDR3 bases are TGTGCCAGCAGTTTGACCCCCGGCAGCTATTCACCCCTCCACTTT.

The chain joins TRBV11-2 to TRBJ2-4, with D perhaps matching TRBD1 (6 bases). CDR1 is SGHAT, CDR2 FQNNGV, per germline. The CDR3 spans 13 residues. Between the trimmed V and J ends, which lost 0 bases and 7 bases, there was a span of 7 bases. CDR3 coding DNA: TGTGCCAGCAGCTTAGAAGACAGGAACATTCAGTACTTC. It yields the protein CASSLEDRNIQYF.

J is TRBJ2-7 and V is TRBV2, with 11 bases matching TRBD2. The CDR3 loop spans 15 amino acids. Trimming cost V 2 bases and J 3 bases; bases outside gene matches: 3. Germline V lookup: CDR1 SNHLY, CDR2 FYNNEI. CDR3 sequence reads: CASSEISGRVYEQYF. The CDR3 bases are TGTGCCAGCAGTGAAATTAGCGGGAGGGTCTACGAGCAGTACTTC.

This chain uses TRBV19 with TRBJ2-6; D is unresolved. The CDR3 covers 10 residues. Germline V gives CDR1 LNHDA, CDR2 SQIVND (reference sequence). The ends were cut back, 10 bases at V and 4 bases at J, with 2 bases in the middle. The CDR3 sequence is CATGANVLTF. DNA of the CDR3: TGTGCCACCGGGGCCAACGTCCTGACTTTC.

The V and J genes are TRBV30 and TRBJ1-6, with D uncertain. The CDR3 is 13 residues long. Germline V gene data show CDR1 as GTSNPN and CDR2 as SVGIG (reference sequence). Deletions cut 2 bases from V and 3 bases from J, with 5 bases between. Here the CDR3 DNA reads TGTGCCTGGAGTTTAAACTATAATTCACCCCTCCACTTT. It encodes CAWSLNYNSPLHF.

The gene calls are TRBV7-8 and TRBJ2-5, with 16 bases identical to TRBD2. The germline CDR1 and CDR2 sequences are SGHVS and FQNEAQ. V was clipped by 5 bases and J by 7 bases; unmatched bases: 7. The CDR3 runs to 16 residues. The CDR3 spells CASSEGLAGGRATQYF. The CDR3 bases are TGTGCCAGCAGCGAGGGACTAGCGGGAGGGCGGGCGACCCAGTACTTC. The full variable domain, in which reference TRBV7-8 and TRBJ2-5 provide the parts outside the CDR3, is GAGVSQSPRYKVAKRGQDVALRCDPISGHVSLFWYQQALGQGPEFLTYFQNEAQLDKSGLPSDRFFAERPEGSVSTLKIQRTQQEDSAVYLCASSEGLAGGRATQYFGPGTRLLVL.

Note on this clone: The same CDR3 also results from other DNA sequences found in this sample. This chain uses TRBV19 with TRBJ1-1; D uncertain. The V and J ends lost 1 base and 1 base respectively, with 7 bases between them. The CDR3 runs 14 residues. Germline lookup yields CDR1 LNHDA and CDR2 SQIVND (reference sequence). The CDR3 reads CASSIGTSNTEAFF. The CDR3 DNA follows: TGTGCCAGTAGTATAGGAACGTCGAACACTGAAGCTTTCTTT.